This T cell receptor (beta chain) was sequenced in a study of blood T cell repertoires in COVID-19. In the study overall: Nucleic acid was either cDNA or gDNA, and it came from T cells, B-cell-depleted T cells, or PBMCs.

V was cut by 6 bases and J by 1 base, with 16 bases left in between. There are 15 residues in the CDR3. CDR1 SGDLS and CDR2 YYNGEE come from the germline V gene. Assay: immunoSEQ multiplex PCR; the TCRdb copy retains only in-frame clones and omits some. The table lists 65,000 to 85,000 clones, 75% to 90% of them singletons. The sequence came from a man older than 75 with COVID-19, enrolled during active disease. The sample consisted of peripheral blood. The rearrangement joins TRBV9 to TRBJ2-5; TRBD1 is a possible D gene (5 bases). CDR3 amino acids: CASTLSGHPQETQYF. For the CDR3, the DNA is TGTGCCAGCACCCTGAGTGGACACCCCCAAGAGACCCAGTACTTC.